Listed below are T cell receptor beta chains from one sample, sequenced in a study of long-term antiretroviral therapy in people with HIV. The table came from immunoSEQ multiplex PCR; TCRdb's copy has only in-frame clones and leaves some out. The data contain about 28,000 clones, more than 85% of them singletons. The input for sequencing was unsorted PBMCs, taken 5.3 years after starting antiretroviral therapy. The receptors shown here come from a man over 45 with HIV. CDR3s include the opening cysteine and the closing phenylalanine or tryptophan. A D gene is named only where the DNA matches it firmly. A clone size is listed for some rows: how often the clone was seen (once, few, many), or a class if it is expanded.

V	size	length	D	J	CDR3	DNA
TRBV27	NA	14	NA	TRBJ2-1	CASSLGESYNEQFF	TGTGCCAGCAGTTTAGGGGAATCCTACAATGAGCAGTTCTTC
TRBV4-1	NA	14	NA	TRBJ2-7	CASSQEPGSYEQYF	TGCGCCAGCAGCCAAGAGCCAGGGTCCTACGAGCAGTACTTC
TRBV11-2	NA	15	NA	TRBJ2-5	CASSLGLGRVETQYF	TGTGCCAGCAGCTTAGGGTTGGGACGTGTGGAGACCCAGTACTTC
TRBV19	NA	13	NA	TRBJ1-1	CASSRIDSDEGFF	TGTGCCAGTAGTAGAATCGACAGCGACGAGGGTTTCTTT
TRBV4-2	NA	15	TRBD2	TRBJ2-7	CASSQTAGASYEQYF	TGTGCCAGCAGCCAGACAGCGGGGGCGTCCTACGAGCAGTACTTC
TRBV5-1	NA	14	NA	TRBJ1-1	CASDPGDMNTEAFF	TGCGCCAGCGATCCCGGGGACATGAACACTGAAGCTTTCTTT
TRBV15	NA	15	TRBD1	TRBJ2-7	CATSRDRDSFQGKYF	TGTGCCACCAGCAGAGATAGGGACAGCTTCCAGGGGAAGTACTTC
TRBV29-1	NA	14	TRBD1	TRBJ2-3	CSVARQGREDTQYF	TGCAGCGTCGCCAGACAGGGGCGTGAAGATACGCAGTATTTT
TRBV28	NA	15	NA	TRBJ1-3	CASSLGGISGNTIYF	TGTGCCAGCAGTTTGGGGGGTATCTCTGGAAACACCATATATTTT
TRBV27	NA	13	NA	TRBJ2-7	CASSFQQGYEQYF	TGTGCCAGCAGTTTCCAACAGGGCTACGAGCAGTACTTC
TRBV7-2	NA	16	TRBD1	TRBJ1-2	CASSPGQGRVSYGYTF	TGTGCCAGCAGCCCCGGACAGGGAAGGGTGAGCTATGGCTACACCTTC
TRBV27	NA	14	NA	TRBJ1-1	CASSLSRGGTEAFF	TGTGCCAGCAGTTTGTCCAGGGGAGGCACTGAAGCTTTCTTT
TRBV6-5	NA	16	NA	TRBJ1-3	CASSYSTGVGGNTIYF	TGTGCCAGCAGTTACTCAACGGGGGTAGGAGGAAACACCATATATTTT
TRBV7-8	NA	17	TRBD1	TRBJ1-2	CASSLASNRGKDYGYTF	TGTGCCAGCAGCTTAGCTTCTAACAGGGGGAAAGACTATGGCTACACCTTC
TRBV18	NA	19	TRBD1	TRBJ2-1	CASQTTGTGGWSSYNEQFF	TGTGCCAGCCAGACGACCGGGACAGGGGGATGGAGCTCCTACAATGAGCAGTTCTTC
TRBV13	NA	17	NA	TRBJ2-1	CASSLESRDQRYNEQFF	TGTGCCAGCAGCTTAGAGTCGCGAGACCAGAGATACAATGAGCAGTTCTTC
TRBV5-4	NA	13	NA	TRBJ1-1	CASSSTRNTEAFF	TGTGCCAGCAGCTCGACAAGGAACACTGAAGCTTTCTTT
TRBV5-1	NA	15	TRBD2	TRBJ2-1	CASSEGTSSYNEQFF	TGCGCCAGCAGCGAAGGGACTAGCTCCTACAATGAGCAGTTCTTC
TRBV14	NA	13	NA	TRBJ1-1	CASSPRLDTEAFF	TGTGCCAGCAGCCCTAGGTTGGACACTGAAGCTTTCTTT
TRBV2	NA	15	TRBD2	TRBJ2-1	CASSEARGAAGEQFF	TGTGCCAGCAGTGAAGCGCGGGGGGCCGCGGGTGAGCAGTTCTTC
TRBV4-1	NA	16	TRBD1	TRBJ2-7	CASSQDRAGGGYEQYF	TGCGCCAGCAGCCAAGATAGGGCAGGGGGCGGCTACGAGCAGTACTTC
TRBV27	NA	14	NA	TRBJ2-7	CASKGLTSSYEQYF	TGTGCGAGCAAGGGACTTACGAGCTCCTACGAGCAGTACTTC
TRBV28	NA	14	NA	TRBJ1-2	CASTLGFANYGYTF	TGTGCCAGCACCCTCGGATTCGCTAACTATGGCTACACCTTC
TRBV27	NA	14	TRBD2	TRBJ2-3	CASRLAGGPDTQYF	TGTGCCAGCAGACTAGCGGGGGGCCCAGATACGCAGTATTTT
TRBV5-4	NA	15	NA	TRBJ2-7	CASSLGARRGEEQYF	TGTGCCAGCAGCTTGGGGGCCCGACGCGGAGAGGAGCAGTACTTC
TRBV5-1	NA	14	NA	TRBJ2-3	CASSLGGWSDTQYF	TGCGCCAGCAGCTTGGGGGGCTGGTCAGATACGCAGTATTTT
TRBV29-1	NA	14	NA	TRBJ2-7	CSVEDRAGGYEQYF	TGCAGCGTTGAAGATCGGGCAGGGGGGTACGAGCAGTACTTC
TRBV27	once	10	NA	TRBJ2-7	CASSTYEQYF	TGTGCCAGCAGTACCTACGAGCAGTACTTC
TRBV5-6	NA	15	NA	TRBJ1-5	CASSPGIYSNQPQHF	TGTGCCAGCAGCCCAGGGATATATAGCAATCAGCCCCAGCATTTT
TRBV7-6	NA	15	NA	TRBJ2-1	CASSLQTSRVNEQFF	TGTGCCAGCAGCTTGCAAACTAGTAGGGTGAATGAGCAGTTCTTC
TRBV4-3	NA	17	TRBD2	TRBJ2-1	CASSQDPSGVVDNEQFF	TGCGCCAGCAGCCAAGACCCGAGCGGGGTAGTCGACAATGAGCAGTTCTTC
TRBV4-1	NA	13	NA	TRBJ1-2	CASSPDGRGGYTF	TGCGCCAGCAGCCCCGATGGGCGGGGTGGCTACACCTTC
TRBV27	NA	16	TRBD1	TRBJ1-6	CASSIWGAGGHSPLHF	TGTGCCAGCAGTATATGGGGTGCAGGGGGCCATTCACCCCTCCACTTT
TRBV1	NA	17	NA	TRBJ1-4	CTSSQDQGAATNEKLFF	TGCACCAGCAGCCAAGATCAAGGGGCCGCAACTAATGAAAAACTGTTTTTT
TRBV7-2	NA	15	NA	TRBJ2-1	CASSLAGLGYNEQFF	TGTGCCAGCAGCTTAGCGGGACTGGGCTACAATGAGCAGTTCTTC
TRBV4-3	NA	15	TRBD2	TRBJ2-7	CASSQEGRGAYEQYF	TGCGCCAGCAGCCAAGAGGGGCGGGGGGCCTACGAGCAGTACTTC
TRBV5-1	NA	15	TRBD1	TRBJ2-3	CASSLRTGRADTQYF	TGCGCCAGCAGCTTGAGGACAGGGCGGGCAGATACGCAGTATTTT
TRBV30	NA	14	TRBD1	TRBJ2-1	CAWNLGQGVNEQFF	TGTGCCTGGAACCTCGGGCAGGGGGTGAATGAGCAGTTCTTC
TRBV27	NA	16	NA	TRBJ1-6	CASSLTGISYNSPLHF	TGTGCCAGCAGTTTAACAGGGATTTCCTATAATTCACCCCTCCACTTT
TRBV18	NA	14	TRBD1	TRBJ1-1	CASSLPGTGSLAFF	TGTGCCAGCTCACTACCCGGGACAGGGTCCCTAGCTTTCTTT
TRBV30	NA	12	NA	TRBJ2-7	CAWSLDRYEQYF	TGTGCCTGGAGTCTGGACCGCTACGAGCAGTACTTC
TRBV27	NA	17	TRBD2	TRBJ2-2	CASSFSDSAGPLGELFF	TGTGCCAGCAGTTTTTCGGACTCAGCGGGGCCCCTTGGGGAGCTGTTTTTT
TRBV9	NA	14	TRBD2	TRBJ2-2	CASSVGGGTGELFF	TGTGCCAGCAGCGTAGGCGGGGGGACGGGGGAGCTGTTTTTT
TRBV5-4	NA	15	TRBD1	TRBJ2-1	CASGDRRDRANEQFF	TGTGCCAGCGGCGATCGCCGGGACAGGGCAAATGAGCAGTTCTTC
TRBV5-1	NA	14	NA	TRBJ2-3	CASSFGSYTDTQYF	TGCGCCAGCAGCTTTGGCAGCTACACAGATACGCAGTATTTT
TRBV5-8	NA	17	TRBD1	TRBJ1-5	CASSLELGTGINQPQHF	TGTGCCAGCAGCTTGGAACTAGGGACAGGGATTAATCAGCCCCAGCATTTT
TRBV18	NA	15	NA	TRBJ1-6	CASSRGRDGNSPLHF	TGTGCCAGCTCACGGGGCCGCGACGGGAATTCACCCCTCCACTTT
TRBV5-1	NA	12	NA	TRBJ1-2	CASSLSGMGYTF	TGCGCCAGCAGCTTAAGCGGGATGGGCTACACCTTC
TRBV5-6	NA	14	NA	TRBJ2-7	CASSLVVSLYEQYF	TGTGCCAGCAGCTTGGTGGTCAGTCTCTACGAGCAGTACTTC
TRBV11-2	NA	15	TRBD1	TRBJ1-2	CASSRSQTGDYGYTF	TGTGCCAGCAGCCGAAGCCAGACAGGGGATTATGGCTACACCTTC
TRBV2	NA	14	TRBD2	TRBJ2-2	CASKAGSNTGELFF	TGTGCCAGCAAAGCGGGATCGAACACCGGGGAGCTGTTTTTT
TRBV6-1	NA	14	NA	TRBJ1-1	CASSESMLNTEAFF	TGTGCCAGCAGTGAATCGATGTTGAACACTGAAGCTTTCTTT
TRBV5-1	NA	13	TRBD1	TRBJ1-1	CASSEGAGTEAFF	TGCGCCAGCAGTGAGGGGGCGGGCACTGAAGCTTTCTTT
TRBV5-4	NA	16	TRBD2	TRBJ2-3	CASSSGGATKTDTQYF	TGTGCCAGCAGCTCCGGGGGGGCCACGAAAACAGATACGCAGTATTTT
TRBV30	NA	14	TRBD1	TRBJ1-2	CAWSTGGDNYGYTF	TGTGCCTGGAGTACAGGGGGAGATAACTATGGCTACACCTTC
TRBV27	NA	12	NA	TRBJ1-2	CASSFQGYGYTF	TGTGCCAGCAGTTTTCAGGGCTATGGCTACACCTTC
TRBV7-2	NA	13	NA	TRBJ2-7	CASSLDIGYEQYF	TGTGCCAGCAGCTTAGACATAGGCTACGAGCAGTACTTC